The 17 T cell receptor beta chains listed next were all sequenced from one sample in a study of cytomegalovirus exposure and HLA in healthy donors. Amplification used 60 Vbeta primers and 13 Jbeta primers. Sequencing was performed with immunoSEQ multiplex PCR; in TCRdb, only in-frame clones are kept and a portion is missing. The sample yields about 160,000 clones, around four fifths seen once. Sequences were obtained from PBMCs. These receptor sequences come from a woman in her forties or fifties in good health and CMV-seronegative.

This clone was seen once. The gene calls are TRBV11-2 and TRBJ2-3, with D uncertain. The CDR3 runs to 12 residues. The V gene lost 7 bases and the J gene lost 4 bases, with 9 bases spanning the gap. CDR1 and CDR2 from the germline V gene are SGHAT and FQNNGV. CDR3 nucleotide sequence: TGTGCCAGCACCCCATTAGCAGATACGCAGTATTTT. Its translation: CASTPLADTQYF.

The chain recombines TRBV10-1 with TRBJ2-2; 10 bases align to TRBD2. Per the germline V gene, CDR1 is WNHNN and CDR2 is SYGVQD (reference sequence). With 3 bases clipped from V and 7 bases from J, the junction kept 8 bases outside the gene matches. The CDR3 spans 16 residues. CDR3 bases: TGCGCCAGCAGTGACAGGGGGCCTAGCGGGGGCGGGGAGCTGTTTTTT. It is translated as CASSDRGPSGGGELFF.

The chain links TRBV7-7 to TRBJ1-1; D uncertain. V gave up 3 bases and J gave up 3 bases, with 8 bases separating them. The CDR3 length is 13 residues. Per the germline V gene, CDR1 is SSHAT and CDR2 is FNYEAQ (reference sequence). The CDR3 DNA follows: TGTGCCAGCAGCTTTTCCCTTGACACTGAAGCTTTCTTT. It specifies CASSFSLDTEAFF.

The chain is built from TRBV11-2 and TRBJ2-7, with 8 bases aligning to TRBD2. Germline values: CDR1 SGHAT, CDR2 FQNNGV. After removal of 1 base from V and 2 bases from J, the junction contained 10 bases not matched to a gene. This CDR3 is built from 17 residues. CDR3 bases: TGTGCCAGCAGCTTAGGTCGTGGGAGAGCGGGGGCCTACGAGCAGTACTTC. Translated, it gives CASSLGRGRAGAYEQYF.

This sequence joins TRBV7-3 and TRBJ2-1, with D possibly matching TRBD2 (5 bases). This CDR3 is built from 16 residues. The V gene lost 2 bases and the J gene lost 2 bases, with 13 bases spanning the gap. Germline V gene data show CDR1 as SGHTA and CDR2 as FQGTGA. CDR3 amino acids: CASSLGLARTYNEQFF. The CDR3 DNA reads as TGTGCCAGCAGCTTAGGTCTAGCCCGAACCTACAATGAGCAGTTCTTC.

The chain employs TRBV25-1 and TRBJ2-3, with 14 bases identical to TRBD2. This CDR3 has 18 residues. Germline V gene data show CDR1 as MGHDK and CDR2 as SYGVNS. V dropped 4 bases and J dropped 4; count of bases not matched to a gene: 10. The CDR3 DNA reads TGTGCCAGCAGTGGACCCCGCGGGACTAGCGGGAGTGCAGATACGCAGTATTTT. Its translation: CASSGPRGTSGSADTQYF.

V is TRBV7-2 and J is TRBJ2-7, with 7 nucleotides matching TRBD2. CDR1 and CDR2 (germline): SGHTA, FQGNSA. This CDR3 contains 18 residues. Trimming cost V 2 bases and J 3 bases; bases outside gene matches: 16. CDR3 protein: CASSLRSGGVSPYYEQYF. The DNA of the CDR3 is TGTGCCAGCAGCTTAAGGTCGGGGGGAGTGAGTCCATACTACGAGCAGTACTTC.

This clone has a single count. J is TRBJ1-6 and V is TRBV5-8; 8 bases are a match to TRBD1. The V and J ends lost 4 bases and 5 bases, in that order; junction bases with no gene match: 5. Germline V gives CDR1 SGHTS, CDR2 YDEGEE. The CDR3 sequence is 15 residues long. The DNA of the CDR3 is TGTGCCAGCAGCCTGGAGGGACAGGATAATTCACCCCTCCACTTT. It translates to CASSLEGQDNSPLHF.

This CDR3 is CASSLRVLIATNEKLFF. The CDR3 DNA follows: TGTGCCAGCAGTCTGAGGGTTTTGATCGCAACTAATGAAAAACTGTTTTTT. The genes are TRBV2 and TRBJ1-4; D gene ambiguous. The V and J ends lost 5 bases and 0 bases respectively, with 16 bases between them. Germline V CDR1 and CDR2: SNHLY, FYNNEI. The CDR3 spans 17 residues. Variable domain in full (rest from reference TRBV2 and TRBJ1-4): EPEVTQTPSHQVTQMGQEVILRCVPISNHLYFYWYRQILGQKVEFLVSFYNNEISEKSEIFDDQFSVERPDGSNFTLKIRSTKLEDSAMYFCASSLRVLIATNEKLFFGSGTQLSVL.

V usage is TRBV5-1 and J usage is TRBJ1-3; D gene ambiguous. V was cut by 0 bases and J by 0 bases, with 7 bases left in between. CDR3 length: 15 amino acids. From germline, CDR1 is SGHRS and CDR2 YFSETQ. The CDR3 DNA is TGCGCCAGCAGCTTGGGCGAGTACTCTGGAAACACCATATATTTT. Amino acid sequence: CASSLGEYSGNTIYF.

In this sample, this clone turned up once. The chain employs TRBV27 and TRBJ2-7, with D perhaps TRBD2 (6 bases). The CDR3 contains 13 residues. With 4 bases removed from V and 5 bases from J, the gap between germline ends came to 12 bases. Germline-derived CDR1 and CDR2 are MNHEY and SMNVEV (reference sequence). The CDR3 reads CASSSIGGNEQYF. The CDR3 DNA is TGTGCCAGCAGTTCCATTGGAGGGAACGAGCAGTACTTC.

This chain uses TRBV5-1 with TRBJ1-1; no definite D call. Germline CDR1 SGHRS, CDR2 YFSETQ. This CDR3 spans 13 amino acids. Trimming left V 3 bases short and J 3 bases short, with 9 bases between. This CDR3 is CASSSQVDTEAFF. The CDR3 nucleotides are TGCGCCAGCAGCTCCCAGGTAGACACTGAAGCTTTCTTT.

The chain carries TRBV7-2 and TRBJ2-1, with 9 bases matching TRBD2. V lost 5 bases, J lost 0 bases, and 5 bases stayed unmatched. Germline assignment: CDR1 SGHTA and CDR2 FQGNSA. This CDR3 is built from 16 residues. This CDR3 reads CASSLLAGSSYNEQFF. CDR3 bases: TGTGCCAGCAGCCTACTAGCGGGTAGCTCCTACAATGAGCAGTTCTTC.

The chain is built from TRBV27 and TRBJ2-7; D possibly corresponds to TRBD2 (6 bases). From germline, CDR1 is MNHEY and CDR2 SMNVEV (reference sequence). Trimming took off 2 bases at V and 4 bases at J, with 24 bases between the two ends. This CDR3 contains 18 residues. The CDR3 here is CASSLRSVSGGYKYEQYF. In DNA form, the CDR3 reads TGTGCCAGCAGTTTACGATCCGTTTCAGGAGGGTATAAGTACGAGCAGTACTTC.

This clone was counted only a few times. J is TRBJ2-2 and V is TRBV7-9; 8 bases align to TRBD2. Germline V gene data show CDR1 as SEHNR and CDR2 as FQNEAQ (reference sequence). With 5 bases clipped from V and 1 base from J, the junction kept 9 bases outside the gene matches. The CDR3 is 17 residues long. CDR3 residues: CASSQRGQVGNTGELFF. Written as DNA, the CDR3 is TGTGCCAGCAGCCAGCGGGGGCAGGTCGGGAACACCGGGGAGCTGTTTTTT.

The chain links TRBV9 to TRBJ2-2, with D possibly TRBD1 on 6 matching bases. The CDR3 has 15 amino acids. Germline loops: CDR1 SGDLS, CDR2 YYNGEE. With 5 bases removed from V and 2 bases from J, the gap between germline ends came to 13 bases. The CDR3 DNA reads as TGTGCCAGCAGGCGACAAGGGACAAACACCGGGGAGCTGTTTTTT. Its translation is CASRRQGTNTGELFF.

The V and J genes are TRBV7-9 and TRBJ2-1; 7 positions match TRBD2. CDR1 is SEHNR, CDR2 FQNEAQ, per germline (reference sequence). The V gene end was trimmed by 6 bases and the J gene end by 7 bases; junction bases not matched to a gene: 6. This CDR3 has 13 residues. CDR3 sequence (DNA): TGTGCCAGCAGAAGTGGGGGGGGGAATGAGCAGTTCTTC. This gives the protein CASRSGGGNEQFF.